This T cell receptor (beta chain) was identified during a study of T cells in Graves' hyperthyroidism and ophthalmopathy. Study at large: Peripheral blood collection took place at initial diagnosis, before any treatment. Findings and limits, study-wide: Progression to ophthalmopathy was predicted a median of approximately 6.4 months early.

Those with hyperthyroidism were 18 to 65 years old, newly diagnosed, and ill for under 2 months. Out of 10 ml of fresh peripheral blood came the PBMCs. Looked up from germline, CDR1 is SEHNR and CDR2 is FQNEAQ (reference sequence). V shed 5 bases, J shed 6 bases, and the junction held 13 bases outside the gene matches. CDR3 length: 16 amino acids. RNA transcripts were the template for amplifying TCR beta CDR3 regions. Using the HTBI primer set, a first-round RT-PCR was run on the TCR CDR3. From the multiplex PCR reads, TCRdb called clonotypes with MiXCR, one entry per CDR3 protein. The table has roughly 380,000 distinct CDR3 sequences, approximately 15% seen once. Turning to this clonotype: Its antigen is as yet unknown.

The TCR sequence derives from a woman aged 60-70 years with Graves' hyperthyroidism. This chain uses TRBV7-9 with TRBJ2-1; 7 bases are shared with TRBD2. Sequencing was done on a sample of blood. The CDR3 spells CASSPPSGGGVNEQFF. The CDR3 nucleotides read TGTGCCAGCAGCCCACCTAGCGGCGGAGGAGTCAATGAGCAGTTCTTC. The whole variable domain, remainder taken from reference TRBV7-9 and TRBJ2-1, is DTGVSQNPRHKITKRGQNVTFRCDPISEHNRLYWYRQTLGQGPEFLTYFQNEAQLEKSRLLSDRFSAERPKGSFSTLEIQRTEQGDSAMYLCASSPPSGGGVNEQFFGPGTRLTVL.